This TCR beta chain was profiled in a study of blood T cell repertoires in COVID-19. Overall study: Specimens from acute and convalescent COVID-19 originated in the United States, Italy and Spain. The cDNA or gDNA used as material had been derived from T cells, B-cell-depleted T cells, or PBMCs.

Source study methods: Reference gene primer amplification gave estimated nucleated cell counts. Sequenced by immunoSEQ multiplex PCR; TCRdb stores in-frame clones only, minus some. Clone size and the V and J calls come from that table; the DNA yielded D and trimming. The sample lists 200,000 to 250,000 clones, approximately 78% occurring once. One Seattle source followed patients from active infection through their disease course. The TCR comes from a woman aged 70-85 years with COVID-19, enrolled during active disease. Sequenced: peripheral blood.

CDR3 nucleotide sequence: TGTGCCAGCAGCGTTGGGGCCTCAGGGGACTACGAGCAGTACTTC. Translated, it gives CASSVGASGDYEQYF. The chain links TRBV9 to TRBJ2-7, with a weak D call TRBD1 (6 bases). The germline V and J ends were trimmed by 2 bases and 3 bases, with 15 bases remaining between them. In germline, CDR1 is SGDLS, CDR2 YYNGEE. This CDR3 comprises 15 residues. The full variable domain, rest sourced from reference TRBV9 and TRBJ2-7, is DSGVTQTPKHLITATGQRVTLRCSPRSGDLSVYWYQQSLDQGLQFLIQYYNGEERAKGNILERFSAQQFPDLHSELNLSSLELGDSALYFCASSVGASGDYEQYFGPGTRLTVT.